This section outlines one TCR beta chain sequence together with its context. The germline gene is not matched at one end of the junction; a read error may be the cause. Germline loops: CDR1 MNHEY, CDR2 SVGAGI. The length of the CDR3 is 12 residues. These data come from a study of blood T cell repertoires in COVID-19. In the study overall: Sites in the United States, Italy and Spain provided acute and convalescent COVID-19 samples. T cells, B-cell-depleted T cells, or PBMCs provided the cDNA or gDNA that served as material.

TCRdb's table, derived via immunoSEQ multiplex PCR, lists solely in-frame clones and lacks some. Here the sample spans about 59,000 clones, around 67% being singletons. The sequence was obtained from a woman between 70 and 85 years old with acute or convalescent COVID-19. V gene TRBV6-5 combines with J gene TRBJ1-1; D gene unclear. The sequencing sample was made of peripheral blood. CDR3 in DNA: TGCTCCGCGGGGAGTGATTACACTGAAGCTTTCTTT. This gives the protein CSAGSDYTEAFF.